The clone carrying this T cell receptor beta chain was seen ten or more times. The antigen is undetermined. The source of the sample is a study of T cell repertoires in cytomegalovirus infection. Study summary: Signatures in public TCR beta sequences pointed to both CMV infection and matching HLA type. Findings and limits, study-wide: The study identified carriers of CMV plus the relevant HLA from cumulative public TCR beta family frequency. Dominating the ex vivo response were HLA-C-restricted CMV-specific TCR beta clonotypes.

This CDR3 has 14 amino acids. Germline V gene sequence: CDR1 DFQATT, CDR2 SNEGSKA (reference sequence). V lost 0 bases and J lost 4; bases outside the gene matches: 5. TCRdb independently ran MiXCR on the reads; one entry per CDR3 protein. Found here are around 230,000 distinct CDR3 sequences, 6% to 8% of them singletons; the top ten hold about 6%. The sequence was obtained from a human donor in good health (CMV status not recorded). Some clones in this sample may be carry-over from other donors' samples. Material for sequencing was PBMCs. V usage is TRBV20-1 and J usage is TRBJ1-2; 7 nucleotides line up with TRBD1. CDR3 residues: CSAREQGKGYGYTF. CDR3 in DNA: TGCAGTGCTAGAGAACAGGGGAAAGGCTATGGCTACACCTTC.